This entry describes one TCR beta chain. V lost 2 bases to trimming and J lost 0 bases; unmatched junction nucleotides: 13. The CDR3 is 19 amino acids. Germline V gene sequence: CDR1 KGHSH, CDR2 LQKENI. Profiling relied on immunoSEQ multiplex PCR, and the TCRdb table lists in-frame clones only, not all of them. The repertoire holds some 290,000 clones, with about nine tenths as singletons. The sample comes from a study of blood T cell repertoires in COVID-19. Across the whole study: Material from acute and convalescent COVID-19 was sourced from the United States, Italy and Spain.

This clonotype was obtained from a young woman with COVID-19, enrolled during active disease. This chain connects TRBV18 to TRBJ1-3; 7 positions agree with TRBD1. Sequenced material: peripheral blood. CDR3 protein: CASSPWTGSRPLSGNTIYF. The CDR3 nucleotides read TGTGCCAGCTCACCATGGACAGGTAGTCGACCCCTCTCTGGAAACACCATATATTTT.